Below, one T cell receptor beta chain is given with its context. Per the study methods: Amplification from reference gene primers served as the basis for estimated nucleated cell counts. Sequencing used immunoSEQ multiplex PCR; TCRdb keeps in-frame clones, though not all of them. The V and J calls and the clone size are those of that table, but D and trimming were determined from the DNA. Of around 700,000 clones listed, over 80% are singletons. The data originate from a study of blood T cell repertoires in COVID-19. On the study more broadly: Acute-phase and convalescent COVID-19 samples originated in the United States, Italy and Spain. In each case, the material was cDNA or gDNA derived from T cells, B-cell-depleted T cells, or PBMCs.

The sample was peripheral blood. The sequence was obtained from a woman aged 18-29 years with acute or convalescent COVID-19.

The CDR3 loop is CASSFEGSSGNTIYF. Here the CDR3 DNA reads TGTGCCAGCAGCTTCGAAGGGAGCTCTGGAAACACCATATATTTT. The V gene is TRBV7-2, the J gene TRBJ1-3, with D unclear. CDR1 and CDR2 (germline): SGHTA, FQGNSA. The V end was cut by 3 bases, the J end by 0 bases, with 9 bases between. The CDR3 extends over 15 amino acids.